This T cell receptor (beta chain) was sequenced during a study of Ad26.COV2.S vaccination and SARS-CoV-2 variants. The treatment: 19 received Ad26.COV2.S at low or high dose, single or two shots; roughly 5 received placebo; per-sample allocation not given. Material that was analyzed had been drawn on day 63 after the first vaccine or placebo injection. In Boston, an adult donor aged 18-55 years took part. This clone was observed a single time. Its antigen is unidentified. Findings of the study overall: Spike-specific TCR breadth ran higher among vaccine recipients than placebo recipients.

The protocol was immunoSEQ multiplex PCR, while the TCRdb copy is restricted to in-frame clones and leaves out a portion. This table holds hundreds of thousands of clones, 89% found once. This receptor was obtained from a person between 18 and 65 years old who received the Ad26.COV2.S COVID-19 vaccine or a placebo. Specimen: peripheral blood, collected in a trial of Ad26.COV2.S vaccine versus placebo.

Written as DNA, the CDR3 is TGTGCCAGCAACCCGACAGGGGGCCGTTCACCCCTCCACTTT. This gives the protein CASNPTGGRSPLHF. The chain recombines TRBV28 with TRBJ1-6, with TRBD1 matching 10 bases. Unmatched junction bases numbered 6, after V lost 7 bases and J lost 9 bases. There are 14 residues in the CDR3. Germline CDR1 MDHEN, CDR2 SYDVKM. The full variable domain, rest sourced from reference TRBV28 and TRBJ1-6, is DVKVTQSSRYLVKRTGEKVFLECVQDMDHENMFWYRQDPGLGLRLIYFSYDVKMKEKGDIPEGYSVSREKKERFSLILESASTNQTSMYLCASNPTGGRSPLHFGNGTRLTVT.